The 15 T cell receptor beta chains below come from one sample, sequenced in a study of T-cell reconstitution after alpha-beta-depleted transplantation in children. Unique molecular identifiers were incorporated into the prepared TCRbeta library. TCRdb itself ran the PCR reads through MiXCR, one entry per CDR3 protein. The sample has about 640,000 distinct CDR3 sequences, 10% to 15% seen once. This material consisted of PBMCs, mostly from graft donor cells, taken 360 days after TCRalphabeta/CD19-depleted stem cell transplant. The receptor set was obtained from a male patient under 18 who had a stem cell transplant for acute myeloid leukemia, so the T cells may come from the graft donor.

With regard to this clonotype: This sequence may be a read error, since a much larger clone differs from it by one base. The chain recombines TRBV29-1 with TRBJ2-1; D unclear. CDR3 length: 13 residues. Germline V CDR1 and CDR2: SQVTM, ANQGSEA. CDR3 sequence reads: CSGDLRSYYEQFF. The CDR3, as DNA: TGCAGCGGGGATCTGCGCTCCTACTATGAGCAGTTCTTC.

The chain has TRBV20-1 and TRBJ2-1; 7 nucleotides align to TRBD2. CDR3 length: 17 amino acids. Germline V gene lookup returns CDR1 DFQATT and CDR2 SNEGSKA (reference sequence). J lost 6 bases, V lost 3 bases, and 17 bases had no gene match. CDR3 region: CSARINWWEGSLNEQFF. The DNA of the CDR3 is TGCAGTGCTAGGATCAATTGGTGGGAGGGCTCTCTCAATGAGCAGTTCTTC.

This clonotype turned up a few times. V is TRBV18 and J is TRBJ2-7; tentatively, D is TRBD2 (7 bases). Germline CDR1 and CDR2: KGHSH and LQKENI. CDR3 length: 13 amino acids. V was shortened by 6 bases and J by 1 base, with 10 bases between the two germline ends. CDR3 sequence reads: CASSRGASYEQYF. CDR3 nucleotide sequence: TGTGCCAGCTCTCGGGGGGCGTCCTACGAGCAGTACTTC.

As regards this clonotype: A much larger clone lies one base from this, so it may be a read error. The J gene is TRBJ2-7, the V gene TRBV29-1, with D perhaps TRBD1 or TRBD2 (5 bases each). Germline V gene sequence: CDR1 SQVTM, CDR2 ANQGSEA. V was trimmed by 4 bases and J by 5 bases, leaving 15 bases between them. This CDR3 is 13 amino acids long. The CDR3 nucleotides are TGCAGCGTTGCCCGGGACGCGTCCGACGAGCAGTACTTC. Its protein product is CSVARDASDEQYF.

Comment on this clonotype: This clone may be a read error of a much larger clone one base away. This chain connects TRBV7-9 to TRBJ2-3, with 11 bases fitting TRBD2. Trimming at V came to 4 bases and at J to 0 bases, leaving 3 bases not matched to a gene. Germline V gene lookup returns CDR1 SEHNR and CDR2 FQNEAQ (reference sequence). This CDR3 spans 16 amino acids. This chain's CDR3 is CASSSWTSGSTDTQYF. In DNA, the CDR3 is TGTGCCAGCAGCTCCTGGACTAGCGGGAGCACAGATACGCAGTATTTT. Together with reference TRBV7-9 and TRBJ2-3, the CDR3 gives the full variable domain: DTGVSQNPRHKITKRGQNVTFRCDPISEHNRLYWYRQTLGQGPEFLTYFQNEAQLEKSRLLSDRFSAERPKGSFSTLEIQRTEQGDSAMYLCASSSWTSGSTDTQYFGPGTRLTVL.

V is TRBV12-3 or TRBV12-4 and J is TRBJ1-1; 8 nucleotides align to TRBD1. The junction had 8 bases not matched to a gene; V was cut back by 3 bases and J by 5 bases. The CDR3 covers 15 residues. The CDR3 region has the DNA TGTGCCAGCAGTTTCCAGGGGGCGCGAGGGACTGAAGCTTTCTTT. Translated, it gives CASSFQGARGTEAFF.

The genes are TRBV19 and TRBJ2-1, with 15 bases aligning to TRBD2. Germline lookup yields CDR1 LNHDA and CDR2 SQIVND (reference sequence). The CDR3 is 14 residues long. V shed 3 bases, J shed 15 bases, and the junction held 6 bases outside the gene matches. This chain's CDR3 is CASSMRTSGRERFF. The CDR3 DNA reads TGTGCCAGTAGTATGCGGACTAGCGGGAGGGAACGGTTCTTC.

This clonotype was detected a few times. The CDR3 region is CASSYSNHPGTKIYGYTF. In DNA form, the CDR3 reads TGTGCCAGCAGTTACTCAAATCACCCCGGGACAAAGATTTATGGCTACACCTTC. This chain connects TRBV6-5 to TRBJ1-2; a weak D match, TRBD1 (6 bases). The CDR3 is 18 residues long. Germline loops: CDR1 MNHEY, CDR2 SVGAGI. Deletions cut 0 bases from V and 5 bases from J, with 22 bases between.

This sequence joins TRBV5-1 and TRBJ2-1; 13 bases agree with TRBD2. Trimming removed 4 bases from V and 6 bases from J; junction bases left unmatched: 19. The CDR3 is 20 residues long. In germline, CDR1 is SGHRS, CDR2 YFSETQ. CDR3 sequence (DNA): TGCGCCAGCAGCCCAAGACAAACTGGACTAGCGGGAGATCTGGGCAATGAGCAGTTCTTC. This sequence encodes CASSPRQTGLAGDLGNEQFF.

The chain employs TRBV12-3 or TRBV12-4 and TRBJ2-1, with TRBD2 as a possible D gene (5 bases). The V gene lost 6 bases and the J gene lost 5 bases, with 8 bases spanning the gap. The CDR3 has 12 amino acids. The CDR3 here is CASRWRDNEQFF. In DNA form, the CDR3 reads TGTGCCAGCAGGTGGCGGGACAATGAGCAGTTCTTC.

The gene calls are TRBV6-2 or TRBV6-3 and TRBJ2-7, with 11 bases fitting TRBD2. The CDR3 sequence is 11 residues long. Trimming at V came to 6 bases and at J to 12 bases, leaving 4 bases not matched to a gene. From germline, CDR1 is MNHEY and CDR2 SVGEGT. CDR3 loop: CASRTSGIRYF. The CDR3 region has the DNA TGTGCCAGCAGGACTAGCGGGATTCGGTACTTC.

V is TRBV15 and J is TRBJ2-2, with D uncertain. Germline V gene data show CDR1 as LNHNV and CDR2 as YYDKDF (reference sequence). V was clipped by 0 bases and J by 6 bases, with 14 bases between them. CDR3 size: 16 residues. The CDR3 sequence is CATSRDKLMAAGELFF. Here the CDR3 DNA reads TGTGCCACCAGCAGAGACAAACTAATGGCGGCCGGGGAGCTGTTTTTT.

This clonotype was seen only a few times. The chain links TRBV15 to TRBJ2-7, with 7 bases fitting TRBD2. J gave up 5 bases and V 0 bases, and 4 bases lay outside the gene matches. CDR3 length: 14 residues. CDR1 and CDR2 (germline): LNHNV, YYDKDF (reference sequence). The CDR3 nucleotides read TGTGCCACCAGCAGAGATCGACTAGCAAACGAGCAGTACTTC. It encodes CATSRDRLANEQYF.

As to this clonotype: Germline is not matched at one junction end, which may reflect a read error. The CDR3 reads CAWSVTFRVTVTQYF. CDR3 in DNA: TGTGCCTGGAGTGTAACCTTCAGGGTGACAGTTACGCAGTATTTT. This chain uses TRBV30 with TRBJ2-3, with D possibly TRBD1 on 5 matching bases. CDR3 length: 15 amino acids. CDR1 is GTSNPN, CDR2 SVGIG, per germline (reference sequence). Full variable domain (outside the CDR3, taken from reference TRBV30 and TRBJ2-3): SQTIHQWPATLVQPVGSPLSLECTVEGTSNPNLYWYRQAAGRGLQLLFYSVGIGQISSEVPQNLSASRPQDRQFILSSKKLLLSDSGFYLCAWSVTFRVTVTQYFGPGTRLTVL.

The V call is TRBV5-1, the J call TRBJ2-7; 14 nucleotides line up with TRBD2. Trimming at V came to 6 bases and at J to 6 bases, leaving 11 bases not matched to a gene. The CDR3 runs 16 residues. Germline assignment: CDR1 SGHRS and CDR2 YFSETQ. The CDR3 loop is CASTVTSGRAGGEQYF. The CDR3 DNA sequence: TGCGCCAGCACCGTGACTAGCGGGAGGGCCGGAGGCGAGCAGTACTTC.